Ten or more counts support the clone carrying this TCR beta chain. This sample's time point: blood at routine non-recurrence follow-up after resection. Whole RNA, which was extracted from tumor, nontumor lung tissue or frozen PBMC, was sequenced without any cell sorting. The CDR3 contains 15 residues. Germline-derived CDR1 and CDR2 are DFQATT and SNEGSKA (reference sequence). Trimming removed 0 bases from V and 2 bases from J; junction bases left unmatched: 2. This sample was included in a study of spatial heterogeneity in lung cancer. A single record per CDR3 protein comes from TCRdb applying MiXCR to the 5' RACE reads. The sample lists around 120,000 distinct CDR3 sequences, over 9% occurring once.

This TCR came from a male donor with early-stage non-small cell lung cancer. The gene calls are TRBV20-1 and TRBJ1-5; TRBD1 agrees at 9 bases. The sequencing used PBMCs, collected at follow-up. The DNA for the CDR3 is TGCAGTGCTAGAGAGGGACAGGGAGGCAATCAGCCCCAGCATTTT. The encoded protein is CSAREGQGGNQPQHF.